This T cell receptor (beta chain) was recovered during a study of blood T cell repertoires in COVID-19. Study information: Samples taken during acute and convalescent COVID-19 were collected in the United States, Italy and Spain. Sources were T cells, B-cell-depleted T cells, or PBMCs; the material itself was cDNA or gDNA.

The sample holds one count of this clone. CDR3 length: 16 residues. J gave up 4 bases and V 3 bases, and 3 bases lay outside the gene matches. Germline V gene sequence: CDR1 SNHLY, CDR2 FYNNEI. Authors' methods: Reference gene primers were amplified, and this amplification served to estimate nucleated cell counts. Clones were read by immunoSEQ multiplex PCR, and TCRdb kept only the in-frame ones, dropping some. The V and J calls and the clone size are those of that table, but D and trimming were determined from the DNA. Counted here are tens of thousands of clones, about 81% occurring once; the ten biggest clones make up roughly an eighth.

The V call is TRBV2, the J call TRBJ2-2; 12 bases are shared with TRBD2. This clonotype was sampled from a woman aged 80 or over with acute or convalescent COVID-19. Input material: peripheral blood. CDR3 in amino acids: CASSETSGRITGELFF. The CDR3 bases are TGTGCCAGCAGTGAGACTAGCGGGAGAATCACCGGGGAGCTGTTTTTT.